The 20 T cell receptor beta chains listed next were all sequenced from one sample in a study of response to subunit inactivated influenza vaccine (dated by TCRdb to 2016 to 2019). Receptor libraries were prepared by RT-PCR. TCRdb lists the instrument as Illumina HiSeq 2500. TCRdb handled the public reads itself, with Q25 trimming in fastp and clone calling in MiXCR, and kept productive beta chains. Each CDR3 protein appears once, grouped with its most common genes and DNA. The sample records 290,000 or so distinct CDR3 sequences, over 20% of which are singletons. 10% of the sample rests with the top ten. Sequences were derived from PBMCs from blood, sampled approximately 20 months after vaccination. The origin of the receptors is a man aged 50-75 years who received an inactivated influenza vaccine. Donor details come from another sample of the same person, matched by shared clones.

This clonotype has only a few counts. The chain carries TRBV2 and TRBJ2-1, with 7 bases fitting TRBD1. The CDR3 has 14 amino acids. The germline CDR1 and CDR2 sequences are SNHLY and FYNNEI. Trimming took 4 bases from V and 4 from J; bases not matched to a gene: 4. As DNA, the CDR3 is TGTGCCAGCAGTGCCGGACAGGAGTACAATGAGCAGTTCTTC. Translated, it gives CASSAGQEYNEQFF.

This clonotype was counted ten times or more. CDR3 in amino acids: CSAPTPGTLNQPQHF. In nucleotides, the CDR3 is TGCAGTGCGCCAACCCCCGGGACATTGAATCAGCCCCAGCATTTT. The chain links TRBV20-1 to TRBJ1-5; tentatively, D is TRBD1 (6 bases). The CDR3 is 15 residues long. The V and J ends lost 6 bases and 4 bases respectively, with 19 bases between them. Germline loops: CDR1 DFQATT, CDR2 SNEGSKA (reference sequence).

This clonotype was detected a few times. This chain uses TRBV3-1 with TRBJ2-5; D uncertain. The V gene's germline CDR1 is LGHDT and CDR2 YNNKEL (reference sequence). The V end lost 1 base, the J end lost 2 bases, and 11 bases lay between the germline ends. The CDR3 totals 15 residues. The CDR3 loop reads CASSQVQGRQETQYF. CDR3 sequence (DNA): TGTGCCAGCAGCCAAGTTCAAGGGCGGCAAGAGACCCAGTACTTC.

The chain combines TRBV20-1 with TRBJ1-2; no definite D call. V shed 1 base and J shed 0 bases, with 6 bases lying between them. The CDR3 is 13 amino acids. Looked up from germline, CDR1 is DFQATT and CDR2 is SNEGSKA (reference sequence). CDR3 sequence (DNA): TGCAGTGCTAGAGCCCAGACTAACTATGGCTACACCTTC. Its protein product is CSARAQTNYGYTF.

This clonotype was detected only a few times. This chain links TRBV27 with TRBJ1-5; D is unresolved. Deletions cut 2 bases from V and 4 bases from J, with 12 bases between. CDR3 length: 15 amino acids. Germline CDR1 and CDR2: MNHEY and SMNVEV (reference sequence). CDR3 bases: TGTGCCAGCAGTTTAATGGGCCAGGTAAATCAGCCCCAGCATTTT. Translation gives CASSLMGQVNQPQHF.

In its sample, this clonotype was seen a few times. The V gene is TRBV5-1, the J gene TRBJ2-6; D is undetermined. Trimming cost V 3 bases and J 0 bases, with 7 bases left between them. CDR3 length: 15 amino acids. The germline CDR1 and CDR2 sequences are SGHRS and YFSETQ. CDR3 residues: CASSSDISGANVLTF. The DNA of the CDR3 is TGCGCCAGCAGCTCTGATATCTCTGGGGCCAACGTCCTGACTTTC. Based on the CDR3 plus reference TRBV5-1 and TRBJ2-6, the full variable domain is KAGVTQTPRYLIKTRGQQVTLSCSPISGHRSVSWYQQTPGQGLQFLFEYFSETQRNKGNFPGRFSGRQFSNSRSEMNVSTLELGDSALYLCASSSDISGANVLTFGAGSRLTVL.

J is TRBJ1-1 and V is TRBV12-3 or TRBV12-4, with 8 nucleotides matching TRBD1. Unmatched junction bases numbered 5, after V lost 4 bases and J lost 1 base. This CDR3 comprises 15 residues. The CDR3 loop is CASSSWTGSNTEAFF. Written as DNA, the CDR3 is TGTGCCAGCAGTTCCTGGACAGGGTCGAACACTGAAGCTTTCTTT.

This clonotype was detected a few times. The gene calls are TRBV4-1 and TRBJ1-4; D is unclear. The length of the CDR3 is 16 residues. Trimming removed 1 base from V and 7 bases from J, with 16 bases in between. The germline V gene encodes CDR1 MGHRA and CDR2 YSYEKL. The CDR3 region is CASSQVLGGGGEKLFF. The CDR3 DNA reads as TGCGCCAGCAGCCAAGTATTAGGAGGAGGCGGTGAAAAACTGTTTTTT.

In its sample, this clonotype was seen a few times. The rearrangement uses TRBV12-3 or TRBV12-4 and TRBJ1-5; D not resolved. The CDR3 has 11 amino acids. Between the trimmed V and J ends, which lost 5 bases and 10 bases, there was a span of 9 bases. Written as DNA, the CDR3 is TGTGCCAGCAGTCCGGGTGGACCCCAGCATTTT. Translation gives CASSPGGPQHF.

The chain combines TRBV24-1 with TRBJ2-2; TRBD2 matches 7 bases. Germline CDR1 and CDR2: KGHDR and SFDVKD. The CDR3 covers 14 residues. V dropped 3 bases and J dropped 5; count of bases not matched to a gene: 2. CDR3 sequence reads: CATSDLSGTGELFF. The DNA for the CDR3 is TGTGCCACCAGTGATCTTAGCGGGACCGGGGAGCTGTTTTTT.

The DNA for the CDR3 is TGCAGTGCTAGAGAAACAGGGTTAGGGTACAATGAGCAGTTCTTC. Translation: CSARETGLGYNEQFF. The V gene is TRBV20-1, the J gene TRBJ2-1; perhaps TRBD1 as D (6 bases). The CDR3 extends over 15 amino acids. Germline V CDR1 and CDR2: DFQATT, SNEGSKA (reference sequence). The V end was cut by 0 bases, the J end by 4 bases, with 13 bases between.

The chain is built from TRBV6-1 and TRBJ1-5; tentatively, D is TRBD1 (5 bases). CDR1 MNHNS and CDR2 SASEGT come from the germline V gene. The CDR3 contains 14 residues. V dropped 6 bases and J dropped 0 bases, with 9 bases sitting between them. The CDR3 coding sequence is TGTGCCAGCAGCCGGGACGGTAGCAATCAGCCCCAGCATTTT. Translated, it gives CASSRDGSNQPQHF.

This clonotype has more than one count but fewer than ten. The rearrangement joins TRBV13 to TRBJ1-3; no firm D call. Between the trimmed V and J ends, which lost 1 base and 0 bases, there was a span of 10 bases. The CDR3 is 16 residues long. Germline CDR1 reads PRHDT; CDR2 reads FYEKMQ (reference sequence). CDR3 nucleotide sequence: TGTGCCAGCAGCTTAGTCGGCAGTAGCTCTGGAAACACCATATATTTT. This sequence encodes CASSLVGSSSGNTIYF. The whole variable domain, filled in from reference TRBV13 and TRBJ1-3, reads AAGVIQSPRHLIKEKRETATLKCYPIPRHDTVYWYQQGPGQDPQFLISFYEKMQSDKGSIPDRFSAQQFSDYHSELNMSSLELGDSALYFCASSLVGSSSGNTIYFGEGSWLTVV.

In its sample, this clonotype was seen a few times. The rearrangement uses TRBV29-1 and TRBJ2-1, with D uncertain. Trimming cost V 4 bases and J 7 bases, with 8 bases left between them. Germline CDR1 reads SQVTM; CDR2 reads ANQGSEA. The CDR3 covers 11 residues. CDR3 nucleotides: TGCAGCGTTGGGTGGGGAAATGAGCAGTTCTTC. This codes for CSVGWGNEQFF.

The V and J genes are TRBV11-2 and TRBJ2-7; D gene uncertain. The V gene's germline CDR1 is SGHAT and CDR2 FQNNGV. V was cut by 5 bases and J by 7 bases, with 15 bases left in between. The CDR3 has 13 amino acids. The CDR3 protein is CASSHGPSLEQYF. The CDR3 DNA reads TGTGCCAGCAGCCACGGGCCCTCTCTGGAGCAGTACTTC.

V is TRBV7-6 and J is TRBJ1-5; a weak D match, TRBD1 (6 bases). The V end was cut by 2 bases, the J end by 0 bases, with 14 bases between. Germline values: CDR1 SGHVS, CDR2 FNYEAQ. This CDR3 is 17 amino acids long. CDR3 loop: CASSLLGGENSNQPQHF. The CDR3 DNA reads TGTGCCAGCAGCTTACTGGGGGGCGAGAATAGCAATCAGCCCCAGCATTTT.

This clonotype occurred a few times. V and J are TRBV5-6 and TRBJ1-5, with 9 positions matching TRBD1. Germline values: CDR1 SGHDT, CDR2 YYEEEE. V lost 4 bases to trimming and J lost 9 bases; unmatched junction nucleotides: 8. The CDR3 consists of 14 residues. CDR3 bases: TGTGCCAGCAGCGAAGGACAGGGGATTTTGCCCCAGCATTTT. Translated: CASSEGQGILPQHF.

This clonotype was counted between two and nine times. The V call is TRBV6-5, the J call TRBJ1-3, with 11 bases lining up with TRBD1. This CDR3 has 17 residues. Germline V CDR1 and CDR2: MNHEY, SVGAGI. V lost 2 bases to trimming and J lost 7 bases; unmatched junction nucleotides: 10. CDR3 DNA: TGTGCCAGCAGTTACCGCAGGACAGGGGGCTTTAGGAACACCATATATTTT. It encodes CASSYRRTGGFRNTIYF.

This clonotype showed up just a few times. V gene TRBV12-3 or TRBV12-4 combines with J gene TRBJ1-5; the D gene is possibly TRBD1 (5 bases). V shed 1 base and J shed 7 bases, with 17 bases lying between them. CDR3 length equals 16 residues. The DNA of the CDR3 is TGTGCCAGCAGTTTAGGGCAACGGGGCAGGGACCAGCCCCAGCATTTT. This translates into CASSLGQRGRDQPQHF.

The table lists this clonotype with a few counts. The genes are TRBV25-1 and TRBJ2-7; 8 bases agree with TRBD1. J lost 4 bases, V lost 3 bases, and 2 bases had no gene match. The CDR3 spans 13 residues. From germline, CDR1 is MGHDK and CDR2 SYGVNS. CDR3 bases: TGTGCCAGCAGTGAGGGGACAGGATACGAGCAGTACTTC. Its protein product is CASSEGTGYEQYF.